This is a list of T cell receptor beta chains from one sample in a study of cytomegalovirus exposure and HLA in healthy donors. Method: immunoSEQ multiplex PCR; TCRdb's copy keeps in-frame clones and lacks some. The table shows a few hundred thousand clones, with around 79% occurring only once. The sequenced sample consisted of PBMCs. The source of these receptors is a man aged 18 to 29 in good health and CMV-seronegative. Each CDR3 is given with its conserved first and last residue. The D gene is left open where the match is weak. Rows give clone size only sometimes, using once, few, many, or a class for an expanded clone.

clone size: -; J gene: TRBJ2-7; V gene: TRBV5-8; D gene: TRBD2; CDR3 protein: CASSPGVAGGPRYEQYF; CDR3 DNA: TGTGCCAGCAGCCCCGGGGTAGCGGGGGGGCCTCGGTACGAGCAGTACTTC
clone size: -; J gene: TRBJ2-7; V gene: TRBV5-6; D gene: -; CDR3 protein: CASSPRGNSYEQYF; CDR3 DNA: TGTGCCAGCAGCCCGAGGGGGAACTCCTACGAGCAGTACTTC
clone size: -; J gene: TRBJ1-5; V gene: TRBV18; D gene: TRBD1; CDR3 protein: CASSPGQGFGQPQHF; CDR3 DNA: TGTGCCAGCTCACCAGGACAGGGGTTCGGTCAGCCCCAGCATTTT
clone size: -; J gene: TRBJ2-1; V gene: TRBV5-1; D gene: TRBD2; CDR3 protein: CASSLALLTSGGGNEQFF; CDR3 DNA: TGCGCCAGCAGCTTGGCCCTACTGACTAGCGGGGGCGGCAATGAGCAGTTCTTC
clone size: -; J gene: TRBJ2-7; V gene: TRBV7-9; D gene: -; CDR3 protein: CASSEEPKGAYEQYF; CDR3 DNA: TGTGCCAGCAGCGAAGAACCAAAAGGGGCCTACGAGCAGTACTTC
clone size: -; J gene: TRBJ2-1; V gene: TRBV11-2; D gene: TRBD2; CDR3 protein: CASSPKIYGLAGGPGEQFF; CDR3 DNA: TGTGCCAGCAGCCCAAAAATCTATGGGCTAGCGGGAGGGCCGGGAGAGCAGTTCTTC
clone size: -; J gene: TRBJ1-1; V gene: TRBV5-1; D gene: TRBD1; CDR3 protein: CASRQGREAFF; CDR3 DNA: TGCGCCAGCCGACAGGGGCGAGAAGCTTTCTTT
clone size: -; J gene: TRBJ2-5; V gene: TRBV18; D gene: TRBD2; CDR3 protein: CASSPRGLAGGQETQYF; CDR3 DNA: TGTGCCAGCTCGCCTCGGGGGCTAGCGGGGGGCCAAGAGACCCAGTACTTC
clone size: -; J gene: TRBJ1-5; V gene: TRBV7-8; D gene: TRBD1; CDR3 protein: CASSPRPGQGLFSNQPQHF; CDR3 DNA: TGTGCCAGCAGCCCACGACCGGGACAGGGTTTATTCAGCAATCAGCCCCAGCATTTT
clone size: -; J gene: TRBJ1-1; V gene: TRBV19; D gene: -; CDR3 protein: CASRPSGLTEAFF; CDR3 DNA: TGTGCCAGTCGACCCTCAGGGTTGACTGAAGCTTTCTTT
clone size: -; J gene: TRBJ1-4; V gene: TRBV18; D gene: -; CDR3 protein: CASSPLLSNQLQLFF; CDR3 DNA: TGTGCCAGCTCACCACTCTTAAGTAACCAACTCCAACTGTTTTTT
clone size: -; J gene: TRBJ1-4; V gene: TRBV5-4; D gene: TRBD1; CDR3 protein: CASSLAGTANEKLFF; CDR3 DNA: TGTGCCAGCAGCTTGGCCGGGACAGCTAATGAAAAACTGTTTTTT
clone size: -; J gene: TRBJ1-1; V gene: TRBV7-9; D gene: -; CDR3 protein: CASSLANWGPDTEAFF; CDR3 DNA: TGTGCCAGCAGCTTAGCGAACTGGGGCCCGGACACTGAAGCTTTCTTT
clone size: -; J gene: TRBJ2-7; V gene: TRBV6-1; D gene: -; CDR3 protein: CASSDDSSYEQYF; CDR3 DNA: TGTGCCAGCAGTGATGACAGCTCCTACGAGCAGTACTTC
clone size: once; J gene: TRBJ1-5; V gene: TRBV5-1; D gene: -; CDR3 protein: CASSLNPQGTNQPQHF; CDR3 DNA: TGCGCCAGCAGCTTGAATCCCCAGGGTACCAATCAGCCCCAGCATTTT
clone size: -; J gene: TRBJ1-2; V gene: TRBV7-6; D gene: TRBD1; CDR3 protein: CASSLGTGSGYTF; CDR3 DNA: TGTGCCAGCAGCTTAGGGACAGGCTCGGGCTACACCTTC
clone size: once; J gene: TRBJ1-2; V gene: TRBV6-5; D gene: TRBD1; CDR3 protein: CASSTGGKSFGYTF; CDR3 DNA: TGTGCCAGCAGTACAGGGGGTAAATCCTTCGGCTACACCTTC
clone size: -; J gene: TRBJ1-4; V gene: TRBV27; D gene: TRBD1; CDR3 protein: CASSSLTGGYSEKLFF; CDR3 DNA: TGTGCCAGCAGTTCATTGACAGGGGGCTATAGTGAAAAACTGTTTTTT
clone size: -; J gene: TRBJ2-7; V gene: TRBV5-6; D gene: TRBD2; CDR3 protein: CASSLGLATYEQYF; CDR3 DNA: TGTGCCAGCAGCTTGGGACTAGCGACCTACGAGCAGTACTTC
clone size: once; J gene: TRBJ2-5; V gene: TRBV7-2; D gene: -; CDR3 protein: CASSSTGPLGETQYF; CDR3 DNA: TGTGCCAGCAGCTCCACAGGGCCTCTGGGAGAGACCCAGTACTTC
clone size: -; J gene: TRBJ2-3; V gene: TRBV29-1; D gene: TRBD2; CDR3 protein: CSARLAGDTQYF; CDR3 DNA: TGCAGCGCTCGACTAGCTGGAGATACGCAGTATTTT
clone size: -; J gene: TRBJ1-1; V gene: TRBV30; D gene: -; CDR3 protein: CAWRRFKNTEAFF; CDR3 DNA: TGTGCCTGGAGGAGATTCAAGAACACTGAAGCTTTCTTT
clone size: few; J gene: TRBJ2-5; V gene: TRBV7-2; D gene: -; CDR3 protein: CASSASVTGQETQYF; CDR3 DNA: TGTGCCAGCAGCGCGAGCGTTACAGGGCAAGAGACCCAGTACTTC
clone size: -; J gene: TRBJ2-3; V gene: TRBV6-5; D gene: -; CDR3 protein: CASSLTQGGGTDTQYF; CDR3 DNA: TGTGCCAGCAGTTTGACACAGGGAGGGGGCACAGATACGCAGTATTTT
clone size: -; J gene: TRBJ2-3; V gene: TRBV4-2; D gene: TRBD2; CDR3 protein: CASSQDPTSGGGDTQYF; CDR3 DNA: TGTGCCAGCAGCCAAGACCCGACTAGCGGGGGGGGCGATACGCAGTATTTT
clone size: -; J gene: TRBJ2-1; V gene: TRBV7-6; D gene: -; CDR3 protein: CASSPLTELSHNEQFF; CDR3 DNA: TGTGCCAGCAGCCCCCTGACAGAACTCTCCCACAATGAGCAGTTCTTC
clone size: -; J gene: TRBJ2-1; V gene: TRBV2; D gene: TRBD2; CDR3 protein: CASSRLAPVYEQFF; CDR3 DNA: TGTGCCAGCAGCCGACTAGCCCCCGTCTATGAGCAGTTCTTC
clone size: -; J gene: TRBJ2-1; V gene: TRBV19; D gene: -; CDR3 protein: CASSILVTSYNEQFF; CDR3 DNA: TGTGCCAGTAGTATTCTAGTGACGTCCTACAATGAGCAGTTCTTC
clone size: once; J gene: TRBJ1-2; V gene: TRBV5-4; D gene: -; CDR3 protein: CASSAGVTPKAYGYTF; CDR3 DNA: TGTGCCAGCAGCGCCGGGGTGACCCCAAAAGCTTATGGCTACACCTTC
clone size: -; J gene: TRBJ1-2; V gene: TRBV7-3; D gene: -; CDR3 protein: CASSLVSGEGYTF; CDR3 DNA: TGTGCCAGCAGCTTAGTGTCGGGGGAGGGCTACACCTTC
clone size: -; J gene: TRBJ2-1; V gene: TRBV11-3; D gene: TRBD1; CDR3 protein: CASSLDWTGNEQFF; CDR3 DNA: TGTGCCAGCAGCTTAGATTGGACAGGTAATGAGCAGTTCTTC
clone size: -; J gene: TRBJ1-5; V gene: TRBV28; D gene: -; CDR3 protein: CASSLLQGDQPQHF; CDR3 DNA: TGTGCCAGCAGTTTATTACAGGGAGATCAGCCCCAGCATTTT
clone size: -; J gene: TRBJ1-1; V gene: TRBV6-5; D gene: TRBD1; CDR3 protein: CASTIEGTGVTEAFF; CDR3 DNA: TGTGCCAGCACCATAGAGGGGACAGGGGTCACTGAAGCTTTCTTT
clone size: -; J gene: TRBJ2-3; V gene: TRBV27; D gene: -; CDR3 protein: CASAITSTDTQYF; CDR3 DNA: TGTGCCAGCGCGATCACTAGCACAGATACGCAGTATTTT
clone size: -; J gene: TRBJ2-3; V gene: TRBV4-3; D gene: TRBD1; CDR3 protein: CASSRDRGQDTQYF; CDR3 DNA: TGCGCCAGCAGCCGGGACAGGGGGCAAGATACGCAGTATTTT
clone size: -; J gene: TRBJ2-2; V gene: TRBV6-1; D gene: -; CDR3 protein: CASSSVGDGELFF; CDR3 DNA: TGTGCCAGCAGTAGCGTTGGAGACGGGGAGCTGTTTTTT
clone size: -; J gene: TRBJ2-1; V gene: TRBV6-1; D gene: -; CDR3 protein: CASSEAQGNNEQFF; CDR3 DNA: TGTGCCAGCAGTGAAGCGCAGGGAAACAATGAGCAGTTCTTC
clone size: -; J gene: TRBJ2-3; V gene: TRBV16; D gene: TRBD1; CDR3 protein: CASSQSSAGGVNTDTQYF; CDR3 DNA: TGTGCCAGCAGCCAATCGTCAGCAGGGGGCGTAAACACAGATACGCAGTATTTT
clone size: once; J gene: TRBJ2-7; V gene: TRBV28; D gene: -; CDR3 protein: CASSLGGREQYF; CDR3 DNA: TGTGCCAGCAGTTTAGGAGGCCGCGAGCAGTACTTC